The subject of this entry is one T cell receptor beta chain. This sample also contains other DNA sequences that code for the same CDR3. The data stem from a study of blood T cell repertoires in COVID-19. Across the whole study: Researchers got acute and convalescent COVID-19 samples from the United States, Italy and Spain. T cells, B-cell-depleted T cells, or PBMCs supplied cDNA or gDNA.

In the original workflow: The assay estimated nucleated cells by amplifying reference gene primers. Produced via immunoSEQ multiplex PCR; TCRdb's table is partial and in-frame only. V, J and clone size are those of that table, while D and trimming were read from the DNA. The repertoire has about 310,000 clones, 70% to 90% of them found once; the top ten carry 7.8%. This CDR3 contains 16 residues. Germline values: CDR1 SGHTS, CDR2 YDEGEE. The V and J ends lost 2 bases and 1 base respectively, with 10 bases between them. The sample comprised peripheral blood. The sequence was obtained from a woman in her forties or fifties who had recovered from COVID-19. This chain connects TRBV5-8 to TRBJ2-6, with a tentative D call TRBD1 (6 bases). DNA of the CDR3: TGTGCCAGCAGCTTCTTTCAGGGGTCTGGGGCCAACGTCCTGACTTTC. Residues: CASSFFQGSGANVLTF.